Shown below are 9 T cell receptor beta chains from a single sample sequenced in a study of blood T cell repertoires in COVID-19. Data came from immunoSEQ multiplex PCR; TCRdb stores just in-frame clones and leaves some out. Among 300,000 or so clones listed, roughly 84% were seen once. Sequencing was carried out using PBMCs or T cells enriched from blood (not recorded which). These TCRs come from a woman aged 25 to 39 who had recovered from COVID-19.

This clone has a single count. The V and J genes are TRBV6-5 and TRBJ1-1; 7 nucleotides align to TRBD1. Per germline, CDR1 MNHEY and CDR2 SVGAGI. Trimming removed 6 bases from V and 7 bases from J; junction bases left unmatched: 14. This CDR3 region has 15 residues. CDR3 in DNA: TGTGCCAGCAGGACCCTAACAGGGGATCGGGGTGAAGCTTTCTTT. Its protein is CASRTLTGDRGEAFF.

V is TRBV23-1 and J is TRBJ1-5; weak D call: TRBD1 (5 bases). TRBV23-1 is marked as an open reading frame, function uncertain. This CDR3 has 17 amino acids. Trimming took off 0 bases at V and 5 bases at J, with 17 bases between the two ends. Here the CDR3 reads CASSQSCLEGQDQPQHF. In nucleotides, the CDR3 is TGCGCCAGCAGTCAATCCTGTTTGGAGGGGCAGGATCAGCCCCAGCATTTT.

The chain links TRBV19 to TRBJ1-1, with D possibly being TRBD1 (6 bases). V gave up 6 bases and J gave up 2 bases, with 13 bases separating them. CDR1 and CDR2 from the germline V gene are LNHDA and SQIVND (reference sequence). The CDR3 covers 14 residues. The DNA for the CDR3 is TGTGCCAGTAGCGGGGGGGCCGTTAACACTGAAGCTTTCTTT. Translating it yields CASSGGAVNTEAFF.

In its sample, this clone was seen a few times. Here the CDR3 DNA reads TGTGCCAGCAGTGAGGACACCAAATACGAGCAGTACTTC. Amino acid sequence: CASSEDTKYEQYF. The chain is built from TRBV6-1 and TRBJ2-7; possibly TRBD1 for D (5 bases). V lost 3 bases and J 4 bases, leaving 10 bases between the germline ends. The CDR3 is 13 residues long. The V gene's germline CDR1 is MNHNS and CDR2 SASEGT.

V gene TRBV3-1 (or the pseudogene TRBV3-2) combines with J gene TRBJ2-7, with a tentative D call TRBD1 (8 bases). The CDR3 extends over 16 amino acids. CDR1 and CDR2 (germline): LGHDT, YNNKEL (reference sequence). V was shortened by 2 bases and J by 2 bases, with 16 bases between the two germline ends. The CDR3 sequence: CASSQPGGDRTYEQYF. CDR3 in DNA: TGTGCCAGCAGCCAACCAGGGGGGGACAGGACCTACGAGCAGTACTTC.

The chain links TRBV7-9 to TRBJ1-4; 7 bases match TRBD1. After removal of 5 bases from V and 0 bases from J, the junction contained 9 bases not matched to a gene. Germline CDR1 SEHNR, CDR2 FQNEAQ (reference sequence). The CDR3 covers 17 residues. CDR3 DNA: TGTGCCAGCAGCGCTTATAGGGGGCTCCCAACTAATGAAAAACTGTTTTTT. Its protein is CASSAYRGLPTNEKLFF.

The chain has TRBV5-8 and TRBJ2-7; no firm D call. From germline, CDR1 is SGHTS and CDR2 YDEGEE. CDR3 length: 11 amino acids. Trimming pared 3 bases from V and 3 bases from J, leaving 4 bases between. The CDR3 DNA sequence: TGTGCCAGCAGCTCCATCTACGAGCAGTACTTC. Its translation is CASSSIYEQYF.

The chain uses TRBV30 and TRBJ1-4; D is unresolved. The V end was cut by 7 bases, the J end by 7 bases, with 13 bases between. The CDR3 has 12 amino acids. CDR1 is GTSNPN and CDR2 is SVGIG in the germline V gene (reference sequence). CDR3 region: CASTLGGEKLFF. Written as DNA, the CDR3 is TGTGCCTCGACCCTAGGAGGTGAAAAACTGTTTTTT. The full variable domain, in which reference TRBV30 and TRBJ1-4 provide the parts outside the CDR3, is SQTIHQWPATLVQPVGSPLSLECTVEGTSNPNLYWYRQAAGRGLQLLFYSVGIGQISSEVPQNLSASRPQDRQFILSSKKLLLSDSGFYLCASTLGGEKLFFGSGTQLSVL.

A single count supports this clone. J is TRBJ1-2 and V is TRBV27, with D unresolved. Germline CDR1 reads MNHEY; CDR2 reads SMNVEV (reference sequence). The CDR3 sequence is 12 residues long. Trimming removed 3 bases from V and 6 bases from J, with 8 bases in between. CDR3 loop: CASSFRGHGYTF. The DNA of the CDR3 is TGTGCCAGCAGTTTTCGAGGCCATGGCTACACCTTC.